This T cell receptor beta chain emerged from a study of response to subunit inactivated influenza vaccine (dated by TCRdb to 2016 to 2019). At the level of the whole study: The study used deep quantitative T cell receptor repertoire profiling to track responses to a trivalent subunit inactivated influenza vaccine. General study outcomes and caveats: According to the authors, only a limited number of new T cells may be recruited by each seasonal influenza vaccination.

V gives up 0 bases and J gives up 2 bases, and the segment between their germline ends measures 14 bases. Counted from cysteine to phenylalanine, this CDR3 has 16 amino acids. Only the CDR3 DNA stays, 48 bases, in frame from base 1. Notes on this clonotype: The antigen this receptor binds is unknown. No clone much larger than this one lies a single base away; base qualities are absent.

Library prep was done by RT-PCR. The sample was run on an Illumina HiSeq 2500. The public reads were reprocessed in TCRdb via fastp at Q25 and MiXCR, keeping in-frame beta chains. Each CDR3 protein gets just one entry, which takes the most common genes and DNA from the rows behind it. The sample table records just under 550,000 distinct CDR3 sequences; 20% to 25% of these occur just once. The top ten hold 2.5% to 3% of the sample. These records were also assigned to another study, of T cells expressing NK-cell markers. The second study, in turn, reports: The TCR beta cDNA libraries were made using 5'RACE template switching, a step that added both a universal primer site and unique molecular identifiers. TCR beta-chain repertoires were profiled in sorted CD3+CD56+NKG2C+, CD3+CD56+NKG2C- and CD3+CD56-NKG2C+ T-cell subsets from eight donors. Of the eight sequenced donors, seven were found to be HCMV-seropositive and one was found to be HCMV-seronegative. To restrict sorting to alphabetaTCR-expressing T cells, an anti-gammadeltaTCR antibody was added in several experiments. In roughly 6 donors, the dominant CD3+CD56+NKG2C+ clonotypes were among the top 10 CD8+ clonotypes and accounted for about 1.0-8% of CD8+ T cells. Those dominant clonotypes were again the most abundant among CD3+CD56-NKG2C+ cells in a few donors, at roughly 25-65%. Whether the expanded NKG2C-expressing T cell clones were specific for HCMV antigens remained unclear. Randomly selected healthy volunteers, three men and five women, were used as the eight sequenced donors. A commercial ELISA kit detecting HCMV-specific IgG in serum was used to determine HCMV serostatus. Ficoll density gradient centrifugation was used to isolate peripheral blood mononuclear cells from blood. Using Miltenyi isolation kits, CD4+ and CD8+ T cells were isolated from PBMC through magnetic immunoseparation. Synthesis of cDNA was primed from the TCR beta constant segment and was followed by two consecutive PCR amplification steps. Sequencing of the libraries produced 2 x 150 bp reads on Illumina HiSeq 2000/2500, MiSeq or NextSeq. MIGEC was used to demultiplex reads and group reads by UMI, and MiTCR was used to assemble and quantify clonotypes. Only TCR cDNA sequences supported by at least two reads were kept to exclude erroneous sequences. Downstream repertoire analysis used the tcR package, and clonotypes were matched across fractions by CDR3 nucleotide sequence plus V segment. VDJmatch was used to annotate antigen specificity against VDJdb, with one amino acid substitution in CDR3 permitted.

The sequenced sample was CD4+ T cells sorted from PBMCs, obtained approximately 13 days after vaccination. The TCR originated in a man aged 45-65 years who received an inactivated influenza vaccine. Donor details come from another sample of the same person, matched by shared clones. The V and J genes are TRBV12-3 or TRBV12-4 and TRBJ2-7; too little of a D gene remains to name it. The nucleotide sequence reads as follows: TGTGCCAGCAGTTTAGCCCCAGACCAGCCGGCCTACGAGCAGTACTTC. The translation is CASSLAPDQPAYEQYF.